This TCR beta chain was obtained from a study of blood T cell repertoires in COVID-19. Study overall: Researchers got acute and convalescent COVID-19 samples from the United States, Italy and Spain.

In the original processing: It was from reference gene primer amplification that nucleated cell counts were estimated. Data came from immunoSEQ multiplex PCR; TCRdb stores just in-frame clones and leaves some out. V and J calls and clone size are as listed in that table; D and trimming were resolved from the DNA. Of about 120,000 clones in the sample, around 88% are singletons; the top ten hold 15% to 20%. Germline CDR1 and CDR2: MNHEY and SVGEGT. The CDR3 spans 12 residues. The V end lost 4 bases, the J end lost 4 bases, and 7 bases lay between the germline ends. The material sequenced was peripheral blood. The TCR comes from a human donor with acute or convalescent COVID-19. The donor label of this sample is uncertain. This chain uses TRBV6-2 or TRBV6-3 with TRBJ2-5; D may be TRBD2 (6 bases). The CDR3 nucleotides read TGTGCCAGCAGTTCCGGGGGAGAGACCCAGTACTTC. It is translated as CASSSGGETQYF.